The clone carrying this T cell receptor (beta chain) was seen at least ten times. The target antigen is unknown. This sample is part of a study of CD8 T cells in ankylosing spondylitis. Study-level findings and limits: A number of the motif variants had already been described in reactive arthritis synovial fluid and blood. Significant enrichment of disease-linked clones was reported in matched ankylosing spondylitis synovial fluid. A TCR beta motif of about eight highly homologous variants appeared characteristic of ankylosing spondylitis blood.

Libraries for TCR beta were made by quantitative 5'-RACE with molecular barcodes. TCRdb ran MiXCR on the 5' RACE reads and lists one entry per CDR3 protein. The sample gives fewer than 150,000 distinct CDR3 sequences, 7% to 8% of which show up once; about an eighth is in the top ten. Sample: blood, either unsorted or a sorted T cell fraction (not recorded which). This receptor was taken from a female donor with ankylosing spondylitis or in good health (not recorded which).

CDR3 nucleotide sequence: TGTGCCAGCAGCACCACAGGGAAGGGCTACACCTTC. This codes for CASSTTGKGYTF. This chain joins TRBV7-2 and TRBJ1-2, with D perhaps matching TRBD1 (6 bases). In germline, CDR1 is SGHTA, CDR2 FQGNSA. This CDR3 has 12 amino acids. V shed 5 bases and J shed 8 bases, with 12 bases lying between them.